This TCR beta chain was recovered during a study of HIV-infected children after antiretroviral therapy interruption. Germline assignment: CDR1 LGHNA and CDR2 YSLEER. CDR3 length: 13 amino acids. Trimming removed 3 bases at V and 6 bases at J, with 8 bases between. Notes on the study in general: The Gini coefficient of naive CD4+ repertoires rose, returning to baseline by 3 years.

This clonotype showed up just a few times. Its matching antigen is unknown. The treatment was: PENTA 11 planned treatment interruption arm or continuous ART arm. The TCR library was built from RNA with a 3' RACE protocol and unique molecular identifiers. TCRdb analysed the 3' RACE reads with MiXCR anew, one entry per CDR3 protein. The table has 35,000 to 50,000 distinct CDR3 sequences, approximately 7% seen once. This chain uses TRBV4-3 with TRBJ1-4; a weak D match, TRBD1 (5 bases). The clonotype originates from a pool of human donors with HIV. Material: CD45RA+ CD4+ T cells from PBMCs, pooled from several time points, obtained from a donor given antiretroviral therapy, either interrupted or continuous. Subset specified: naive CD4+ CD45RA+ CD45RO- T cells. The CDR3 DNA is TGCGCCAGCAGCCAGGCAGGGTATGAAAAACTGTTTTTT. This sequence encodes CASSQAGYEKLFF.